The entry that follows covers one T cell receptor (beta chain) sequence. Its antigen is not known. These data are taken from a study of T cell responses to AZD1222 COVID-19 vaccine. TCRdb's copy holds only in-frame clones and misses some; the assay was immunoSEQ multiplex PCR. The sample lists about 56,000 clones, 70% to 80% occurring once. Study outcomes and limitations: The peak T cell response came first, and repertoires were sampled only after it.

V was cut by 3 bases and J by 5 bases, with 7 bases left in between. Germline V gene lookup returns CDR1 SGHVS and CDR2 FQNEAQ. CDR3 length: 12 residues. This rearrangement joins TRBV7-8 to TRBJ2-5; D gene uncertain. This material consisted of peripheral blood, taken 28 days after the second AZD1222 dose. The receptor's source is an adult who received the AZD1222 COVID-19 vaccine. The CDR3 loop reads CASSLTKETQYF. The CDR3 coding sequence is TGTGCCAGCAGCTTGACAAAGGAGACCCAGTACTTC.